The 25 T cell receptor beta chains given below trace back to one sample, sequenced in a study of CD8 T cells in Susac syndrome. RNA amounts of roughly 0.45 to 1 ug underwent reverse transcription with random hexamers. TCRdb re-called the immunoSEQ multiplex PCR reads with MiXCR, one entry per CDR3 protein. The data contain approximately 280,000 distinct CDR3 sequences, 70% to 90% of them singletons. Source material: CD8+ T cells from PBMCs. These receptors were collected from a human donor with multiple sclerosis.

The chain joins TRBV20-1 to TRBJ2-1; 10 positions match TRBD2. CDR1 is DFQATT, CDR2 SNEGSKA, per germline (reference sequence). This CDR3 has 16 residues. Trimming removed 5 bases from V and 0 bases from J; junction bases left unmatched: 7. CDR3 coding DNA: TGCAGTGCTGCGACTAGCGGGCGCTTCTCCTACAATGAGCAGTTCTTC. Its translation: CSAATSGRFSYNEQFF.

The chain carries TRBV30 and TRBJ1-2, with TRBD1 matching over 10 bases. The CDR3 runs 14 residues. With V trimmed by 0 bases and J by 8 bases, 6 bases remained unmatched. CDR1 is GTSNPN, CDR2 SVGIG, per germline (reference sequence). The CDR3 here is CAWSVTGTGEGYTF. The CDR3 bases are TGTGCCTGGAGTGTAACCGGGACAGGGGAGGGCTACACCTTC.

The CDR3 is CASSYERENGETQYF. In nucleotides, the CDR3 is TGTGCCAGCAGTTACGAGCGGGAGAATGGAGAGACCCAGTACTTC. The chain recombines TRBV12-3 or TRBV12-4 with TRBJ2-5; TRBD2 aligns across 8 bases. This CDR3 region has 15 residues. The V gene end was trimmed by 4 bases and the J gene end by 4 bases; junction bases not matched to a gene: 8.

J is TRBJ2-3 and V is TRBV15; D may be TRBD1 or TRBD2 (6 bases each). Looked up from germline, CDR1 is LNHNV and CDR2 is YYDKDF (reference sequence). Trimming removed 0 bases at V and 2 bases at J, with 15 bases between. CDR3 length: 17 residues. This CDR3 reads CATSRERAPGATDTQYF. CDR3 DNA: TGTGCCACCAGCAGAGAAAGAGCGCCGGGGGCCACAGATACGCAGTATTTT. Combining the CDR3 with reference TRBV15 and TRBJ2-3 gives the whole variable domain DAMVIQNPRYQVTQFGKPVTLSCSQTLNHNVMYWYQQKSSQAPKLLFHYYDKDFNNEADTPDNFQSRRPNTSFCFLDIRSPGLGDTAMYLCATSRERAPGATDTQYFGPGTRLTVL.

The genes are TRBV7-9 and TRBJ1-1; D uncertain. Germline CDR1 and CDR2: SEHNR and FQNEAQ (reference sequence). V lost 5 bases and J lost 6, with 13 bases in between. The CDR3 has 13 amino acids. The CDR3 loop is CASSRDESPEAFF. The DNA for the CDR3 is TGTGCCAGCAGCCGTGATGAGAGCCCTGAAGCTTTCTTT. Full variable domain (outside the CDR3, taken from reference TRBV7-9 and TRBJ1-1): DTGVSQNPRHKITKRGQNVTFRCDPISEHNRLYWYRQTLGQGPEFLTYFQNEAQLEKSRLLSDRFSAERPKGSFSTLEIQRTEQGDSAMYLCASSRDESPEAFFGQGTRLTVV.

This CDR3 is CASSRGQGVAYEQYF. In DNA form, the CDR3 reads TGTGCCAGCAGCCGGGGACAGGGGGTCGCCTACGAGCAGTACTTC. This sequence joins TRBV11-2 and TRBJ2-7; 11 positions match TRBD1. The CDR3 covers 15 residues. The germline gives CDR1 SGHAT, CDR2 FQNNGV. J was trimmed by 2 bases and V by 5 bases; bases with no gene match: 5.

This sequence joins TRBV27 and TRBJ2-1; 7 nucleotides agree with TRBD2. The germline CDR1 and CDR2 sequences are MNHEY and SMNVEV (reference sequence). J lost 2 bases, V lost 4 bases, and 8 bases had no gene match. The CDR3 runs 16 residues. The CDR3 spells CASSYAAGETYNEQFF. In nucleotides, the CDR3 is TGTGCCAGCAGTTATGCGGCGGGAGAGACCTACAATGAGCAGTTCTTC.

The rearrangement links TRBV13 to TRBJ2-3; the D is unclear. Trimming took 3 bases from V and 6 from J, leaving 13 bases between them. From germline, CDR1 is PRHDT and CDR2 FYEKMQ (reference sequence). The CDR3 totals 14 residues. The CDR3 DNA reads as TGTGCCAGCAGCTTCGTTAGTGTATCCGATACGCAGTATTTT. Translating it yields CASSFVSVSDTQYF.

This clonotype occurred a few times. The chain joins TRBV11-2 to TRBJ2-7, with D perhaps matching TRBD1 (5 bases). CDR1 is SGHAT and CDR2 is FQNNGV in the germline V gene. The CDR3 runs to 16 residues. With 1 base removed from V and 4 bases from J, the gap between germline ends came to 17 bases. CDR3: CASSLVTRTTAYEQYF. CDR3 bases: TGTGCCAGCAGCTTAGTTACCCGCACGACAGCGTACGAGCAGTACTTC. Supplemented by reference TRBV11-2 and TRBJ2-7, the full variable domain reads EAGVAQSPRYKIIEKRQSVAFWCNPISGHATLYWYQQILGQGPKLLIQFQNNGVVDDSQLPKDRFSAERLKGVDSTLKIQPAKLEDSAVYLCASSLVTRTTAYEQYFGPGTRLTVT.

This chain links TRBV5-1 with TRBJ1-1, with TRBD1 matching 7 bases. CDR1 SGHRS and CDR2 YFSETQ come from the germline V gene. This CDR3 is built from 15 residues. The ends lost 4 bases at V and 5 bases at J; junction bases unmatched: 11. The CDR3 here is CASSTGYRGKTEAFF. CDR3 coding DNA: TGCGCCAGCAGCACTGGGTACAGGGGAAAAACTGAAGCTTTCTTT.

This chain links TRBV7-6 with TRBJ1-3; TRBD1 is a possible D gene (6 bases). The CDR3 is 13 residues long. Germline loops: CDR1 SGHVS, CDR2 FNYEAQ. Trimming took off 5 bases at V and 4 bases at J, with 9 bases between the two ends. CDR3 DNA sequence: TGTGCCAGCAGCAAGACAGGCGGAAACACCATATATTTT. It yields the protein CASSKTGGNTIYF.

This chain joins TRBV27 and TRBJ1-4; D not resolved. The CDR3 runs 15 residues. V shed 6 bases and J shed 5 bases, with 16 bases lying between them. The germline CDR1 and CDR2 sequences are MNHEY and SMNVEV (reference sequence). CDR3 in amino acids: CASSPMGGSNEKLFF. For the CDR3, the DNA is TGTGCCAGCAGCCCCATGGGAGGGTCGAATGAAAAACTGTTTTTT.

The chain carries TRBV12-3 or TRBV12-4 and TRBJ2-5; D not certain. This CDR3 has 13 residues. V was cut by 3 bases and J by 4 bases, with 9 bases left in between. CDR3 nucleotides: TGTGCCAGCAGTTTCAGCGAGAGAGAGACCCAGTACTTC. It codes for CASSFSERETQYF.

V is TRBV20-1 and J is TRBJ2-1; 9 bases align to TRBD2. Trimming took 3 bases from V and 4 from J; bases not matched to a gene: 4. The germline CDR1 and CDR2 sequences are DFQATT and SNEGSKA (reference sequence). The length of the CDR3 is 14 residues. CDR3 protein: CSARGREGYNEQFF. The CDR3 DNA reads as TGCAGTGCTAGGGGGCGGGAGGGGTACAATGAGCAGTTCTTC.

The CDR3 is CASSLSSRYEQYF. CDR3 nucleotides: TGTGCCAGCAGTTTATCGAGCAGATACGAGCAGTACTTC. The genes are TRBV27 and TRBJ2-7; no clear D gene. Germline lookup yields CDR1 MNHEY and CDR2 SMNVEV (reference sequence). This CDR3 comprises 13 residues. Deletions cut 0 bases from V and 4 bases from J, with 7 bases between.

The V gene is TRBV7-3, the J gene TRBJ2-1; 7 bases map to TRBD2. Germline V gene data show CDR1 as SGHTA and CDR2 as FQGTGA. CDR3 length: 13 amino acids. The V gene end was trimmed by 4 bases and the J gene end by 10 bases; junction bases not matched to a gene: 7. CDR3 amino acids: CASSSGLVQEQFF. DNA of the CDR3: TGTGCCAGCAGCTCTGGACTAGTCCAAGAGCAGTTCTTC.

This clonotype was counted between two and nine times. The chain is built from TRBV12-2 and TRBJ1-2; the table's D call, TRBD1, was not checked against the DNA. TRBV12-2 is described as a pseudogene. CDR3 length equals 15 residues. CDR3 sequence: CASRLEAARDRSYTF. The CDR3 nucleotides are TGTGCAAGTCGCTTAGAGGCGGCACGGGATCGGAGCTACACCTTC.

J is TRBJ2-7 and V is TRBV30, with D hard to call. Trimming stripped 0 bases from V and 3 bases from J, with 9 bases between. CDR1 is GTSNPN, CDR2 SVGIG, per germline (reference sequence). This CDR3 region has 13 residues. As DNA, the CDR3 is TGTGCCTGGAGTGTTGGGCGGTTCTACGAGCAGTACTTC. Translating gives CAWSVGRFYEQYF.

This chain connects TRBV19 to TRBJ2-1; D is uncertain. Germline values: CDR1 LNHDA, CDR2 SQIVND (reference sequence). The CDR3 extends over 16 amino acids. Trimming removed 2 bases at V and 4 bases at J, with 15 bases between. The CDR3 here is CASSIKLDSLYNEQFF. In nucleotides, the CDR3 is TGTGCCAGTAGTATAAAACTCGATTCCCTTTACAATGAGCAGTTCTTC.

This clonotype occurred once. The rearrangement links TRBV28 to TRBJ2-1; 10 bases are a match to TRBD2. CDR1 MDHEN and CDR2 SYDVKM come from the germline V gene. The CDR3 is made up of 16 amino acids. Trimming cost V 5 bases and J 6 bases; bases outside gene matches: 10. CDR3 sequence reads: CASSRGLAGDPNEQFF. CDR3 DNA sequence: TGTGCCAGCAGTAGAGGGCTAGCGGGAGATCCCAATGAGCAGTTCTTC.

The chain joins TRBV3-1 to TRBJ1-5, with TRBD1 as a possible D gene (6 bases). Germline V gene lookup returns CDR1 LGHDT and CDR2 YNNKEL (reference sequence). V lost 1 base and J lost 4, with 11 bases in between. This CDR3 has 15 amino acids. The CDR3 loop reads CASSQGGQGNQPQHF. The CDR3, as DNA: TGTGCCAGCAGCCAAGGCGGGCAGGGGAATCAGCCCCAGCATTTT.

The chain combines TRBV27 with TRBJ2-3; 7 bases agree with TRBD2. With 0 bases clipped from V and 2 bases from J, the junction kept 17 bases outside the gene matches. The CDR3 covers 20 residues. Germline CDR1 reads MNHEY; CDR2 reads SMNVEV (reference sequence). In nucleotides, the CDR3 is TGTGCCAGCAGTTTATCCCTTCCCGGACTAGTCGGCACTCACACAGATACGCAGTATTTT. This translates into CASSLSLPGLVGTHTDTQYF.

The chain links TRBV9 to TRBJ2-7, with 9 bases fitting TRBD2. The CDR3 sequence is 16 residues long. From germline, CDR1 is SGDLS and CDR2 YYNGEE. V shed 0 bases and J 2 bases; nucleotides not matched to a gene: 6. CDR3 sequence: CASSVATSGRTYEQYF. The DNA for the CDR3 is TGTGCCAGCAGCGTAGCTACCAGCGGGAGGACCTACGAGCAGTACTTC.

The genes are TRBV9 and TRBJ1-4; TRBD1 aligns across 9 bases. The J segment lost 3 bases and the V segment lost 4 bases, leaving 7 bases of the junction unmatched. This CDR3 spans 16 amino acids. Germline CDR1 is SGDLS and CDR2 is YYNGEE. DNA of the CDR3: TGTGCCAGCAGCCGAACAGGGGGCGAAGCTAATGAAAAACTGTTTTTT. Its translation is CASSRTGGEANEKLFF. Looking up the rest from reference TRBV9 and TRBJ1-4 gives the full variable domain: DSGVTQTPKHLITATGQRVTLRCSPRSGDLSVYWYQQSLDQGLQFLIQYYNGEERAKGNILERFSAQQFPDLHSELNLSSLELGDSALYFCASSRTGGEANEKLFFGSGTQLSVL.

V is TRBV10-3 and J is TRBJ2-5; 10 bases agree with TRBD2. Germline V gene lookup returns CDR1 ENHRY and CDR2 SYGVKD. The CDR3 has 16 residues. With V trimmed by 4 bases and J by 3 bases, 8 bases remained unmatched. The CDR3 DNA reads TGTGCCATCAGTGGTCTAGCGGGAGCAAGGGAAGAGACCCAGTACTTC. Its protein is CAISGLAGAREETQYF.